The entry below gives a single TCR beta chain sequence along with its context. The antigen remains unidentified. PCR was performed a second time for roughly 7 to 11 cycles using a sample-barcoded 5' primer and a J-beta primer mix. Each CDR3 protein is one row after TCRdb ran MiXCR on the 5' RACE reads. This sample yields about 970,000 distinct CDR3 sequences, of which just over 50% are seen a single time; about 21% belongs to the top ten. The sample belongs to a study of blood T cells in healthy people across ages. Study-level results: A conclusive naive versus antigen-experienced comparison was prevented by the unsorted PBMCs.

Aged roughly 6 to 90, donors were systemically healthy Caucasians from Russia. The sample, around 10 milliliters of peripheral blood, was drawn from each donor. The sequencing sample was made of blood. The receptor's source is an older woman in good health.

The CDR3 loop reads CSARDGGLIYEQYF. The CDR3 DNA follows: TGCAGTGCTAGAGATGGAGGACTAATCTACGAGCAGTACTTC. This chain uses TRBV20-1 with TRBJ2-7, with D perhaps matching TRBD2 (6 bases). Trimming left V 0 bases short and J 3 bases short, with 12 bases between. The V gene's germline CDR1 is DFQATT and CDR2 SNEGSKA (reference sequence). The CDR3 totals 14 residues.